These T cell receptor beta chains were read from a single sample in a study of blood T cells in healthy people across ages. Each CDR3 protein gets one entry after TCRdb re-called the 5' RACE reads with MiXCR. This sample has roughly 1,500,000 distinct CDR3 sequences, with almost 35% found just once. The sample consisted of blood. The origin of the receptors is a woman under 40 in good health. Both conserved end residues are part of each CDR3. The D gene is left open where the match is weak. Clone size is stated in some rows and not others, as once, few, many or a class when expanded.

CDR3nt: TGTGCCAGCAGCCAAGATGTGGGGATCGACTATGGCTACACCTTC
CDR3aa: CASSQDVGIDYGYTF
j_gene: TRBJ1-2
v_gene: TRBV3-1
d_gene: .
abundance: .

CDR3nt: TGTGCCATCAGTGTTCGACAGGTGAACACTGAAGCTTTCTTT
CDR3aa: CAISVRQVNTEAFF
j_gene: TRBJ1-1
v_gene: TRBV10-3
d_gene: .
abundance: few

CDR3nt: TGTGCCAGCACCATGACAGAGGGGTGGCAGCCCCAGCATTTT
CDR3aa: CASTMTEGWQPQHF
j_gene: TRBJ1-5
v_gene: TRBV6-2/TRBV6-3
d_gene: .
abundance: few

CDR3nt: TGTGCCAGCAGGGGACAGCGGGGGCTCCATGGCTACACCTTC
CDR3aa: CASRGQRGLHGYTF
j_gene: TRBJ1-2
v_gene: TRBV27
d_gene: TRBD1
abundance: once

CDR3nt: TGCAGTGGGAGGCTTGTCACAGATACGCAGTATTTT
CDR3aa: CSGRLVTDTQYF
j_gene: TRBJ2-3
v_gene: TRBV20-1
d_gene: .
abundance: .

CDR3nt: TGTGCCAGCAGCCCCCGGACAGGGTTCCAAGAGACCCAGTACTTC
CDR3aa: CASSPRTGFQETQYF
j_gene: TRBJ2-5
v_gene: TRBV9
d_gene: TRBD1
abundance: many

CDR3nt: TGCGCCAGCAAGGGACGGGGGTACTTC
CDR3aa: CASKGRGYF
j_gene: TRBJ2-7
v_gene: TRBV10-1
d_gene: .
abundance: few

CDR3nt: TGTGCCAGCAGCCTCGTTGGACTAGCGGGAGTCGAGACCCAGTACTTC
CDR3aa: CASSLVGLAGVETQYF
j_gene: TRBJ2-5
v_gene: TRBV5-4
d_gene: TRBD2
abundance: few

CDR3nt: TGTGCCAGCACCTACAGGGGTGCCTACGAGCAGTACTTC
CDR3aa: CASTYRGAYEQYF
j_gene: TRBJ2-7
v_gene: TRBV25-1
d_gene: TRBD1
abundance: few

CDR3nt: TGCAGTGCTAATGTAAGGGCAGAACCGCCTCTTACGAACATTCAGTACTTC
CDR3aa: CSANVRAEPPLTNIQYF
j_gene: TRBJ2-4
v_gene: TRBV20-1
d_gene: .
abundance: .

CDR3nt: TGTGCCAGCAAACATGACAGGCTCACAGATACGCAGTATTTT
CDR3aa: CASKHDRLTDTQYF
j_gene: TRBJ2-3
v_gene: TRBV6-1
d_gene: .
abundance: few

CDR3nt: TGCAGCGTTCTGGACGGGTTAGAAAAACTGTTTTTT
CDR3aa: CSVLDGLEKLFF
j_gene: TRBJ1-4
v_gene: TRBV29-1
d_gene: .
abundance: .

CDR3nt: TGTGCCACCAGGGCCGCGGGGGGGAACAATGAGCAGTTCTTC
CDR3aa: CATRAAGGNNEQFF
j_gene: TRBJ2-1
v_gene: TRBV24-1
d_gene: TRBD2
abundance: few

CDR3nt: TGTGCCAGTCTTTTACGGGGGGGCCCCTACGAGCAGTACTTC
CDR3aa: CASLLRGGPYEQYF
j_gene: TRBJ2-7
v_gene: TRBV13
d_gene: TRBD2
abundance: .

CDR3nt: TGTGCCAGCAGTCCTTCCCCGCAGGGCACTAATGAAAAACTGTTTTTT
CDR3aa: CASSPSPQGTNEKLFF
j_gene: TRBJ1-4
v_gene: TRBV7-6
d_gene: .
abundance: .

CDR3nt: TGCAGCGCTAGGACAGGCTGGGAGACCCAGTACTTC
CDR3aa: CSARTGWETQYF
j_gene: TRBJ2-5
v_gene: TRBV29-1
d_gene: TRBD1
abundance: few

CDR3nt: TGTGCCAGCAGCTTAAACCCCCGGCCGGCCCCCAAAGAGACCCAGTACTTC
CDR3aa: CASSLNPRPAPKETQYF
j_gene: TRBJ2-5
v_gene: TRBV7-2
d_gene: .
abundance: few

CDR3nt: TGCAGTGCGGAGAGCGGACAGGGCAGTCAGCCCCAGCATTTT
CDR3aa: CSAESGQGSQPQHF
j_gene: TRBJ1-5
v_gene: TRBV20-1
d_gene: TRBD1
abundance: .

CDR3nt: TGTGCCAGCAGCCCCAGAGGGTCGGCCGAGGCTTTCTTT
CDR3aa: CASSPRGSAEAFF
j_gene: TRBJ1-1
v_gene: TRBV7-2
d_gene: .
abundance: few